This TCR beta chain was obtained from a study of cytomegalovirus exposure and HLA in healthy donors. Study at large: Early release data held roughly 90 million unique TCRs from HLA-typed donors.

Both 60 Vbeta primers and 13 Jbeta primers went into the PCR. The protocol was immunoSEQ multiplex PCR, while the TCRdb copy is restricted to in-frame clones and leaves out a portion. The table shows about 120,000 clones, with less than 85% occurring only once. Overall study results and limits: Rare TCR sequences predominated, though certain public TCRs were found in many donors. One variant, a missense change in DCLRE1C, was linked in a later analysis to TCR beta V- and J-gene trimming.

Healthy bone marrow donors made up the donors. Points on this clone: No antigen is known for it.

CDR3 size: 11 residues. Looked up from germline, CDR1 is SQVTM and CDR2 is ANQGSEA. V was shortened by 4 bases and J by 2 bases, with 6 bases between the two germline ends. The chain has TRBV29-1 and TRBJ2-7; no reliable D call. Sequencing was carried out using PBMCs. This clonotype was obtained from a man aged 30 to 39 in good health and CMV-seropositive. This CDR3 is CSVGGTYEQYF. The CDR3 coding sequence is TGCAGCGTTGGCGGAACCTACGAGCAGTACTTC.